The next 10 T cell receptor beta chains were all read from a single sample in a study of OX40 agonist ivuxolimab in advanced cancers. Method: immunoSEQ multiplex PCR; TCRdb's copy keeps in-frame clones and lacks some. The table has 45,000 to 60,000 clones, about nine tenths seen once. Sample: CD4+ or CD8+ T cells sorted from blood, taken in a trial of the OX40 agonist ivuxolimab. All receptors come from an adult with an advanced solid tumor such as melanoma, head and neck, liver or kidney cancer.

The chain has TRBV5-4 and TRBJ1-1, with D maybe TRBD1 (6 bases). Trimming pared 4 bases from V and 1 base from J, leaving 14 bases between. Germline CDR1 and CDR2: SGHNT and YYREEE (reference sequence). The CDR3 has 15 amino acids. The CDR3 DNA reads TGTGCCAGCAGCGCGGGACAACTTGCGAACACTGAAGCTTTCTTT. Its protein is CASSAGQLANTEAFF. The full variable domain, completed using reference TRBV5-4 and TRBJ1-1, is ETGVTQSPTHLIKTRGQQVTLRCSSQSGHNTVSWYQQALGQGPQFIFQYYREEENGRGNFPPRFSGLQFPNYSSELNVNALELDDSALYLCASSAGQLANTEAFFGQGTRLTVV.

The V call is TRBV6-1, the J call TRBJ1-2; D not resolved. The CDR3 is 16 residues long. V was trimmed by 4 bases and J by 8 bases, leaving 23 bases between them. Germline V gene data show CDR1 as MNHNS and CDR2 as SASEGT. CDR3 DNA: TGTGCCAGCAGTGGGCAGGCTTCTCCAGAGGTCGGGGGCTACACCTTC. Protein: CASSGQASPEVGGYTF.

This rearrangement joins TRBV4-2 to TRBJ2-2; 8 nucleotides match TRBD1. Germline lookup yields CDR1 LGHNA and CDR2 YNFKEQ. The CDR3 runs 16 residues. J lost 0 bases, V lost 3 bases, and 3 bases had no gene match. As DNA, the CDR3 is TGTGCCAGCAGCCAGGGGACAGGTACGAACACCGGGGAGCTGTTTTTT. Amino acids: CASSQGTGTNTGELFF.

The genes are TRBV18 and TRBJ2-2; tentatively, D is TRBD1 (5 bases). The CDR3 has 16 amino acids. V was shortened by 0 bases and J by 0 bases, with 8 bases between the two germline ends. Germline lookup yields CDR1 KGHSH and CDR2 LQKENI. CDR3 nucleotides: TGTGCCAGCTCACCACCGGGCAGGGCGAACACCGGGGAGCTGTTTTTT. Translating it yields CASSPPGRANTGELFF.

This clone appeared a single time. The chain uses TRBV4-2 and TRBJ2-7; maybe TRBD1 (5 bases). The V and J ends lost 5 bases and 3 bases respectively, with 11 bases between them. The CDR3 loop spans 13 amino acids. In germline, CDR1 is LGHNA, CDR2 YNFKEQ. DNA of the CDR3: TGTGCCAGCAGCTCCGACAGTTTCTACGAGCAGTACTTC. Its translation is CASSSDSFYEQYF.

The CDR3 bases are TGTGCCAGCAGCCGACAGGGCGATCAGCCCCAGCATTTT. As protein: CASSRQGDQPQHF. The chain couples TRBV11-2 to TRBJ1-5; TRBD1 agrees at 7 bases. Germline lookup yields CDR1 SGHAT and CDR2 FQNNGV. Trimming at V came to 5 bases and at J to 5 bases, leaving 3 bases not matched to a gene. This CDR3 is built from 13 residues.

The V gene is TRBV19, the J gene TRBJ2-7, with D perhaps being TRBD1 or TRBD2 (6 bases each). Germline V lookup: CDR1 LNHDA, CDR2 SQIVND (reference sequence). V gave up 7 bases and J gave up 6 bases, with 16 bases separating them. The CDR3 is 13 amino acids. CDR3: CASTNSGGLEQYF. For the CDR3, the DNA is TGTGCCAGTACCAATTCTGGGGGGCTCGAGCAGTACTTC.

This clone was recorded only once. The gene calls are TRBV7-2 and TRBJ2-5; TRBD2 agrees at 10 bases. The last part of the DNA fits TRBJ2-7 better; the J call may be wrong. CDR1 SGHTA and CDR2 FQGNSA come from the germline V gene. The CDR3 has 15 residues. This chain's CDR3 is CASSPRLAGSYEQYF. CDR3 bases: TGTGCCAGCAGCCCCAGACTAGCGGGCTCCTACGAGCAGTACTTC.

V gene TRBV5-1 combines with J gene TRBJ2-3; 12 nucleotides align to TRBD2. Trimming at V came to 4 bases and at J to 4 bases, leaving 7 bases not matched to a gene. The germline CDR1 and CDR2 sequences are SGHRS and YFSETQ. This CDR3 comprises 16 residues. DNA of the CDR3: TGCGCCAGCAGCCCTCTAGCGGGAGGGCCAGCAGATACGCAGTATTTT. Translation: CASSPLAGGPADTQYF.

This clone occurred once. In DNA form, the CDR3 reads TGTGCCAGCAGCTTGGATGGGAGAGGGGGCGGCGAGACCCAGTACTTC. This sequence encodes CASSLDGRGGGETQYF. The J gene is TRBJ2-5, the V gene TRBV5-4; 7 nucleotides align to TRBD1. CDR3 size: 16 residues. The junction had 10 bases not matched to a gene; V was cut back by 0 bases and J by 5 bases. Germline CDR1 SGHNT, CDR2 YYREEE (reference sequence).